The clone carrying this T cell receptor (beta chain) was counted only a few times. Seattle patient enrollment occurred during active infection, with longitudinal follow-up thereafter. This sample stems from a study of blood T cell repertoires in COVID-19. As for the study in general: The origin of the acute and convalescent COVID-19 samples was the United States, Italy and Spain. T cells, B-cell-depleted T cells, or PBMCs supplied cDNA or gDNA.

Authors' processing steps: From reference gene primer amplification, estimates of nucleated cell counts were derived. Assay: immunoSEQ multiplex PCR; the TCRdb copy retains only in-frame clones and omits some. The V and J calls and clone size are taken from that table; D and trimming were inferred from the DNA. Here the sample spans 110,000 or so clones, more than 80% being singletons. The J segment lost 1 base and the V segment lost 4 bases, leaving 12 bases of the junction unmatched. Germline CDR1 reads SEHNR; CDR2 reads FQNEAQ (reference sequence). CDR3 length: 17 residues. The rearrangement links TRBV7-9 to TRBJ1-2; 7 bases line up with TRBD1. This TCR came from a woman aged 60-75 years with COVID-19, enrolled during active disease. The sample taken for sequencing was peripheral blood. CDR3 region: CASSSMGQTGFNYGYTF. The CDR3 region has the DNA TGTGCCAGCAGCTCAATGGGACAGACAGGTTTTAACTATGGCTACACCTTC.